This T cell receptor (beta chain) was documented in a study of OX40 agonist ivuxolimab in advanced cancers. Points from the study as a whole: The authors did not determine the antigen specificity of the expanded peripheral T cells. With doses of 0.1 to 3.0 mg/kg, CD4+ and CD8+ blood T cells had undergone clonal expansion by week 6.

The assay was immunoSEQ multiplex PCR, and TCRdb's table has in-frame clones only and misses some. The sample holds 95,000 to 150,000 clones, around 87% seen once. Points on this clone: The antigen is unknown.

The CDR3 covers 16 residues. The germline V gene encodes CDR1 SGHTA and CDR2 FQGNSA. V lost 0 bases and J lost 5; bases outside the gene matches: 3. This TCR derives from an adult with an advanced solid tumor such as melanoma, head and neck, liver or kidney cancer. The rearrangement uses TRBV7-2 and TRBJ2-5, with 13 bases matching TRBD2. The specimen comprised CD4+ or CD8+ T cells sorted from blood, sampled in a trial of the OX40 agonist ivuxolimab. The CDR3 bases are TGTGCCAGCAGCTTAGCGGTGGGACTAGCGGGGGAGACCCAGTACTTC. Its translation: CASSLAVGLAGETQYF.